The text below deals with one T cell receptor beta chain. Its antigen is still unknown. No base-level quality is on record; no much larger clone is a single base apart. CDR3 length: 16 amino acids, cysteine to phenylalanine. CDR3 DNA is the only sequence kept; it has 48 bases, read in frame from the first base. CDR1 and CDR2, per the germline V gene, are SGHAT and FQNNGV. V is trimmed back by 8 bases and J by 2 bases, and the junction contains 12 bases that no gene match accounts for. This sample was taken from a study of cytomegalovirus exposure and HLA in healthy donors (dated 2017 in TCRdb). For the wider study: According to an earlier analysis of a few hundred of the donors, 150 million to 200 million T cells yielded 117 million unique TCR beta sequences and more than 250 Gb of sequence data. The number of typed donors differed by locus: roughly 629-630 for A, B, C, DRB1 and DQB1; 522 for DQA1; 606 for DPA1; and around 490 for DPB1. Roughly 5 DR-DQ haplotypes were handled as single units for association and clustering, since linkage in the cohort was strong. The study profiled the T cell repertoires of more than 500 subjects by immunosequencing and related them to cytomegalovirus serostatus. Rather than using new phenotypic data, the later analysis identified candidate immune exposures from TCR beta sequences and from how often those sequences occurred across donors. To predict cytomegalovirus infection status, the study combined high-throughput TCR immunosequencing, statistical association of individual TCRs with disease status, and machine learning. All discovery cohort repertoires had been generated using a single sequencing platform. Of the 350 to 450 genotyped donors, less than 90% were placed in the genetic ancestry cluster associated with self-reported Caucasian donors. On average, around 200,000 unique TCR beta nucleotide sequences were sequenced per donor among 398 genotyped donors of the cohort, with about 19% of those sequences being non-productive. Along with the roughly 670-subject first cohort, a separate validation cohort of over a hundred different subjects was used. In an earlier analysis of about 590 of the donors, high-throughput TCR beta sequencing was used to judge whether each TCR beta V gene segment behaved as functional or pseudogenic. HLA typing covered class I and class II loci at four-digit resolution. An early release covering 500 to 750 HLA-typed donors comprised about 300 gigabases of sequencing data and around 80 million unique TCR sequences. The study aimed to test whether signatures of past pathogen exposure could be identified by cataloging public T cell receptors. A later analysis re-analyzed previously published TCR beta repertoires from roughly 630 donors and added high-resolution HLA genotyping to study TCR occurrence patterns. A later genetic analysis took genome-wide SNP genotypes for about 55% of the 666 donors and used that subset as a discovery cohort. Donor age, sex, ethnicity and CMV serostatus were collected together with the repertoire data.

Library method: the immunoSEQ multiplex PCR assay. A mixture of 60 forward primers for TCR Vbeta segments and 13 reverse primers for TCR Jbeta segments was used in the multiplex PCR. Amplification of the CDR3 region of rearranged TCR beta genes was performed with a multiplex PCR assay on genomic DNA. The amplified TCR beta libraries were sequenced on the Illumina HiSeq System as 87-base-pair reads. Regarding the original processing steps: Across the roughly 600 repertoires, a later analysis counted approximately 83 million unique TCR beta chains, 9.5 million to 12 million of which were shared by at least two donors. Raw reads were error-corrected and collapsed into unique sequences with a nearest-neighbor algorithm that merged closely related sequences to remove PCR and sequencing errors. Alignment of CDR3 sequences to IMGT reference sequences was used to assign V, D and J gene segments. For a sequence to be retained, a match of at least six nucleotides to both a V gene segment and a J gene segment was required. A rearrangement counted as productive if the CDR3 had no stop codons and remained in frame with V and J, and every other rearrangement counted as non-productive. CDR3 was defined by IMGT convention, running from the second conserved V-encoded cysteine to the conserved J-encoded phenylalanine. The earlier analysis of some 600 of the donors excluded sequences that lacked an unambiguous match to a single V gene segment. An earlier analysis of several hundred of the donors called V segments functional above 56.7% productive rearrangements and segregating when the between-donor standard deviation exceeded 5%. A statistical classification framework was built to diagnose cytomegalovirus status from the catalog of TCR beta chain sequences. V and J gene assignment, in a later analysis, came from comparing TCR nucleotide sequences with IMGT/GENE-DB human TR gene sequences. In a later analysis, CDR3 sequences and most-parsimonious VDJ recombination scenarios were assigned using the TCRdist pipeline. In a later analysis, each TCR beta chain was defined by its CDR3 amino acid sequence together with its V-gene family, and reads without a unique V-gene family were excluded. As a way to deal with suspected cross-contamination and a sequencing artifact, a later analysis dropped 450 to 700 nucleotide sequences that were highly shared and had low generation probability. In a later analysis, a clonal expansion index for each public chain was calculated from normalized within-repertoire ranks of inferred template counts. Generation probabilities in a later analysis came from a VDJ recombination model fitted to out-of-frame rearrangements, and those results were checked against IGoR. In a later analysis, hypergeometric tests were used to score TCR-TCR, TCR-HLA and TCR-CMV co-occurrence, with a repertoire-size bias correction applied to TCR pairs. A later analysis estimated false discovery rates by permuting HLA or CMV assignments 20 times. In a later analysis, co-occurring TCRs were grouped with DBSCAN, and TCRdist sequence similarity was added when clustering was performed within HLA-allele-positive subsets. Repertoires with fewer than 30,000 or more than 120,000 public chains, plus five repertoires with anomalous nucleotide sharing, were excluded from co-occurrence clustering. TCRdb retrieved this table from immuneACCESS and kept in-frame rearrangements only. Not all clones are present; in checked studies, unresolved V genes account for under half, and no reason is known for the remainder. For V, J and clone size, that table is used; D and trimming come from the DNA. In this sample the table shows roughly 180,000 clones, over 70% of which occur a single time. Roughly 3.6% of the sample goes to the ten largest clones.

The cohort consisted of more than 650 healthy bone marrow donors. At the time of sampling, all cohort members were nominally healthy, though unrecorded immune exposures were likely present. The donor tested CMV seropositive and was one of the 289 seropositive cohort members. Each donor provided a peripheral blood sample, and peripheral blood mononuclear cells were used for TCR beta sequencing. Genomic DNA was extracted from the blood cell samples with the Qiagen DNeasy Blood Extraction Kit. The paper as a whole reports these results and caveats: The study listed approximately 160 TCR beta chains as associated with cytomegalovirus. In a later genetic analysis, a missense DCLRE1C variant was associated with V-gene and J-gene trimming of TCR beta chains, and the association was replicated in an independent cohort. Compared with the approximately 710-donor mean, donors in an Asian-associated ancestry cluster had fewer N-insertions in productive TCRs, according to a later genetic analysis. In both the original and validation cohorts, the classifier was reported to diagnose cytomegalovirus status with high specificity and sensitivity. A later analysis found that HLA-associated TCR beta chains were more clonally expanded and had lower generation probabilities than equally common non-associated chains. Specific HLA alleles were associated with roughly 17,000 TCR beta sequences at a false discovery rate of 0.05 in a later analysis. According to a later analysis, most CMV-associated TCR beta chains appeared to be HLA-restricted, and the HLA associations seemed to be driven largely by CMV exposure. In vitro tests confirmed that a few of the cytomegalovirus-associated TCR beta chains recognize cytomegalovirus antigens. The cohort was sequenced for TCR beta chains only, and without alpha or paired-chain data the features that could be detected were limited. A later analysis reported that several top co-occurrence clusters appeared linked to parvovirus B19, influenza, CMV and Epstein-Barr virus. The presence/absence analyses assumed that sequencing depth was roughly uniform across donors, and that assumption may not be true. In a later analysis, the rate of TCR association differed among HLA loci, with DRB1 alleles having the most associated TCRs and HLA-C alleles having the fewest. The 87-base-pair reads could not distinguish some IMGT-functional V segments, including TRBV6-2 and TRBV6-3, so those segments were excluded. According to the authors, the approach could potentially be generalized to other disease states and immunological phenotypes. A further reported finding was that TCR beta sequences accurately predicted the HLA-A and HLA-B alleles for most subjects in the first cohort. The earlier analysis of approximately 590 of the donors excluded some 15 rarely observed V segments, including chromosome 9 orphons, because counts were too low. CMV serostatus was the only immune exposure information available for the cohort. Linkage disequilibrium might explain the correlated functional status among segregating V segments, but an unknown experimental factor could not be excluded. In an earlier analysis of some 540 of the donors, most TCR beta V segments appeared in productive rearrangements about 87% or about 30% of the time, broadly matching IMGT annotations. Strong co-occurrence of HLA alleles, especially DR and DQ, made assigning TCR associations to individual alleles difficult. Most TCR sequences were seen in very few donors, while some public TCRs were found in many individuals. A cluster of highly shared sequence variants was judged likely to be a technical artifact of the sequencing pipeline. Because some donors lacked HLA typing at each locus, the association tests relied only on the typed subset.

Recombination joined TRBV11-2 with TRBJ2-4, and TRBD2 matches 7 of the central bases. Sequencing was done on a sample of PBMCs. This receptor was taken from an older woman in good health and CMV-seropositive. The CDR3 has the sequence CASADLPGGTKNIQYF. The nucleotides are TGTGCCAGCGCTGATCTACCGGGAGGTACCAAAAACATTCAGTACTTC.